This T cell receptor beta chain emerged from a study of blood T cell repertoires in COVID-19. The overall study: The United States, Italy and Spain supplied acute and convalescent COVID-19 samples. T cells, B-cell-depleted T cells, or PBMCs supplied cDNA or gDNA.

CDR3 length equals 13 residues. Per germline, CDR1 MNHEY and CDR2 SMNVEV (reference sequence). V was trimmed by 4 bases and J by 4 bases, leaving 10 bases between them. In the authors' workflow: By means of reference gene primer amplification, nucleated cell counts were estimated. Only in-frame clones appear in the TCRdb table, and some are missing; sequencing was by immunoSEQ multiplex PCR. V, J and clone size derive from that table, while D and trimming were established from the DNA sequence. Counted here are 100,000 to 150,000 clones, around 70% occurring once; the ten biggest clones make up approximately 5.7%.

The sample consisted of peripheral blood. This receptor was taken from a man in his sixties with acute or convalescent COVID-19. The chain couples TRBV27 to TRBJ1-2; tentative D call: TRBD1 (5 bases). Here the CDR3 DNA reads TGTGCCAGCAGTTACGACAGCCGCTATGGCTACACCTTC. Protein product: CASSYDSRYGYTF.